The T cell receptor beta chain described here comes from a study of shared clonotypes between healthy human individuals. Study observations and caveats: Researchers sampled only blood; tissue repertoires likely differ.

On this clone itself: Its antigen is undetermined.

The trim removed 7 bases at V and 4 bases at J, leaving 12 bases unmatched. The germline V gene encodes CDR1 SGHVS and CDR2 FQNEAQ. This CDR3 has 18 amino acids. Execution of the assay was at deep level. Data came from immunoSEQ multiplex PCR; TCRdb stores just in-frame clones and leaves some out. Among about 490,000 clones listed, 60% to 80% were seen once. This chain joins TRBV7-8 and TRBJ2-5; 16 bases are a match to TRBD2. The source of this sequence is a woman between 40 and 50 years old in good health. Some clones in this sample may be carry-over from other donors' samples. Material for sequencing was PBMCs. The CDR3 region is CASIPRGLAGGFRETQYF. For the CDR3, the DNA is TGTGCCAGCATTCCGCGGGGACTAGCGGGAGGGTTTAGAGAGACCCAGTACTTC.